These 28 T cell receptor beta chains were sequenced from one sample in a study of CD8+CD57+ T cells in acquired aplastic anemia (dated by TCRdb to the late 2010s). Sequencer: Illumina HiSeq 2000. Profiling of TCR beta VDJ combinations and CDR3 sequences used genomic DNA as the template. TCRdb reanalyzed the raw reads on its own, using fastp at Q25 for trimming and MiXCR for clone calling, and kept in-frame beta chains. Every CDR3 protein is listed once, alongside the most common genes and DNA of its rows. The sample includes approximately 300,000 distinct CDR3 sequences, with roughly 59% observed a single time. The ten largest account for around 1.3% of the sample. The patients picked for sequencing were ones in whom flow cytometry had shown an expansion of CD8+CD57+ cells. The sample was sorted CD4+, CD8+, or CD8+CD57+ T cells (not recorded which) from PBMCs. The receptors derive from a human donor with aplastic anemia.

This clonotype has just a few counts. The chain carries TRBV2 and TRBJ2-1, with TRBD2 matching over 10 bases. The germline V gene has CDR1 SNHLY and CDR2 FYNNEI. V lost 8 bases and J lost 4; bases outside the gene matches: 5. The CDR3 consists of 14 residues. The CDR3 DNA is TGTGCCAGCGGACTAGCGGACCAATACAATGAGCAGTTCTTC. It is translated as CASGLADQYNEQFF.

V and J are TRBV15 and TRBJ1-5, with D perhaps matching TRBD1 (5 bases). The CDR3 covers 18 residues. The germline V gene has CDR1 LNHNV and CDR2 YYDKDF (reference sequence). Trimming removed 3 bases at V and 4 bases at J, with 22 bases between. In DNA, the CDR3 is TGTGCCACCAGCAGCTCCACCTTTGGGGGTAGGGCTAATCAGCCCCAGCATTTT. It specifies CATSSSTFGGRANQPQHF.

The chain employs TRBV7-9 and TRBJ1-3; D gene uncertain. Trimming took 6 bases from V and 0 from J, leaving 15 bases between them. Germline V gene sequence: CDR1 SEHNR, CDR2 FQNEAQ (reference sequence). The CDR3 extends over 16 amino acids. DNA for the CDR3: TGTGCCAGCAGTCACCTTGCGGGCGGCTCTGGAAACACCATATATTTT. This translates into CASSHLAGGSGNTIYF.

This clonotype was picked up a small number of times. The chain recombines TRBV7-2 with TRBJ2-7; D assignment may be TRBD1 or TRBD2 (6 bases each). The CDR3 is 15 amino acids. V shed 6 bases and J shed 2 bases, with 17 bases lying between them. Germline assignment: CDR1 SGHTA and CDR2 FQGNSA. CDR3 nucleotides: TGTGCCAGCAGTTCTCGTGCAGGGGAGGCCTACGAGCAGTACTTC. This encodes CASSSRAGEAYEQYF.

Comments on this clonotype: An end of the junction differs from the germline gene, which may be a read error. V is TRBV25-1 and J is TRBJ2-2, with D uncertain. CDR1 MGHDK and CDR2 SYGVNS come from the germline V gene. The CDR3 has 14 amino acids. CDR3 amino acids: CSSSERLNTGELFF. CDR3 nucleotide sequence: TGTTCCAGCAGTGAGCGTCTGAACACCGGGGAGCTGTTTTTT.

The chain couples TRBV2 to TRBJ1-6; D uncertain. The CDR3 contains 13 residues. From germline, CDR1 is SNHLY and CDR2 FYNNEI. V was shortened by 6 bases and J by 8 bases, with 11 bases between the two germline ends. The CDR3 bases are TGTGCCAGCAGGCCTCCCCGGGATTCACCCCTCCACTTT. It codes for CASRPPRDSPLHF.

This clonotype was counted once. CDR3 coding DNA: TGCAGCGTAGGAGGCAGTTTCTACGAGCAGTACTTC. It encodes CSVGGSFYEQYF. This sequence joins TRBV29-1 and TRBJ2-7; perhaps TRBD2 as D (5 bases). Germline CDR1 and CDR2: SQVTM and ANQGSEA. V shed 6 bases and J shed 3 bases, with 12 bases lying between them. The length of the CDR3 is 12 residues.

The V and J genes are TRBV9 and TRBJ1-5; 7 nucleotides match TRBD1. V trimming: 4 bases; J trimming: 12 bases; junction bases outside the gene matches: 10. The CDR3 is 13 amino acids. CDR1 is SGDLS and CDR2 is YYNGEE in the germline V gene. The CDR3 sequence: CASSSGQRGLQHF. CDR3 sequence (DNA): TGTGCCAGCAGCTCGGGACAGAGGGGGCTCCAGCATTTT.

The chain employs TRBV10-3 and TRBJ1-1; 7 nucleotides match TRBD1. The CDR3 loop spans 14 amino acids. J lost 4 bases, V lost 3 bases, and 5 bases had no gene match. Germline V gives CDR1 ENHRY, CDR2 SYGVKD. As DNA, the CDR3 is TGTGCCATCAGTGACAGGGGGAAGATCACTGAAGCTTTCTTT. This translates into CAISDRGKITEAFF.

This clonotype was detected ten times or more. V gene TRBV19 combines with J gene TRBJ2-4; D may be TRBD1 (6 bases). Per germline, CDR1 LNHDA and CDR2 SQIVND (reference sequence). The germline V and J ends were trimmed by 3 bases and 7 bases, with 10 bases remaining between them. The CDR3 covers 13 residues. The CDR3 loop is CASSIGQFNIQYF. CDR3 DNA sequence: TGTGCCAGTAGTATCGGACAGTTCAACATTCAGTACTTC.

The chain links TRBV10-3 to TRBJ1-6; D unresolved. This CDR3 is 16 amino acids long. In germline, CDR1 is ENHRY, CDR2 SYGVKD. The ends were cut back, 2 bases at V and 7 bases at J, with 15 bases in the middle. The CDR3 nucleotides read TGTGCCATCAGTGAGCTAAGCAGGCTCGGGAATTCACCCCTCCACTTT. It is translated as CAISELSRLGNSPLHF.

This clonotype showed up just once. The chain has TRBV15 and TRBJ1-2; D gene ambiguous. This CDR3 comprises 17 residues. The V gene's germline CDR1 is LNHNV and CDR2 YYDKDF (reference sequence). Trimming cost V 2 bases and J 4 bases, with 20 bases left between them. Written as DNA, the CDR3 is TGTGCCACCAGCAGAACACCGTATAAGCCCTCCCCCTATGGCTACACCTTC. It specifies CATSRTPYKPSPYGYTF.

In this sample, this clonotype turned up a few times. The chain uses TRBV7-9 and TRBJ2-7; 7 bases are a match to TRBD1. This CDR3 region has 14 residues. After removal of 6 bases from V and 4 bases from J, the junction contained 9 bases not matched to a gene. Germline values: CDR1 SEHNR, CDR2 FQNEAQ (reference sequence). The CDR3 DNA reads as TGTGCCAGCAGGACGACAGGGACGGGGTACGAGCAGTACTTC. It is translated as CASRTTGTGYEQYF.

The chain couples TRBV30 to TRBJ2-1, with 10 bases fitting TRBD2. The CDR3 is made up of 16 amino acids. CDR1 is GTSNPN, CDR2 SVGIG, per germline (reference sequence). J was trimmed by 0 bases and V by 5 bases; bases with no gene match: 7. CDR3 sequence: CAWGSGRMSSYNEQFF. CDR3 nucleotide sequence: TGTGCCTGGGGTAGCGGGAGGATGAGCTCCTACAATGAGCAGTTCTTC.

V usage is TRBV15 and J usage is TRBJ2-5, with D possibly matching TRBD2 (6 bases). Germline-derived CDR1 and CDR2 are LNHNV and YYDKDF (reference sequence). Trimming removed 5 bases from V and 7 bases from J, with 8 bases in between. CDR3 length: 11 amino acids. The CDR3 region has the DNA TGTGCCACCAGCGGAGGGTGGACCCAGTACTTC. This codes for CATSGGWTQYF.

This clonotype turned up a few times. The chain has TRBV5-4 and TRBJ2-3; no clear D gene. Trimming removed 4 bases from V and 5 bases from J, with 11 bases in between. Germline CDR1 and CDR2: SGHNT and YYREEE (reference sequence). This CDR3 region has 13 residues. This CDR3 reads CASSLAPVDTQYF. The CDR3 DNA sequence: TGTGCCAGCAGCCTCGCGCCAGTAGATACGCAGTATTTT.

This chain links TRBV29-1 with TRBJ2-2; D may be TRBD1 (5 bases). Trimming cost V 6 bases and J 1 base, with 18 bases left between them. This CDR3 is 16 amino acids long. Germline CDR1 SQVTM, CDR2 ANQGSEA. CDR3 protein: CSVSPPGQGNTGELFF. The DNA for the CDR3 is TGCAGCGTCTCACCACCTGGTCAGGGGAACACCGGGGAGCTGTTTTTT.

This clonotype was counted between two and nine times. This chain joins TRBV7-9 and TRBJ1-1; D remains ambiguous. The germline gives CDR1 SEHNR, CDR2 FQNEAQ (reference sequence). The CDR3 is 13 residues long. Trimming shortened V by 5 bases and J by 4 bases, and 11 bases separated the two germline ends. DNA for the CDR3: TGTGCCAGCAGCCTGAACGGAGGCACTGAAGCTTTCTTT. This sequence encodes CASSLNGGTEAFF.

The gene calls are TRBV27 and TRBJ1-2; 9 bases align to TRBD1. V was clipped by 5 bases and J by 6 bases; unmatched bases: 7. Germline V gene data show CDR1 as MNHEY and CDR2 as SMNVEV (reference sequence). The CDR3 is 14 residues long. The CDR3 region is CASSPDRGVDGYTF. As DNA, the CDR3 is TGTGCCAGCAGTCCGGACAGGGGAGTGGATGGCTACACCTTC.

This clonotype was seen only once. V is TRBV5-1 and J is TRBJ2-7; possible D gene TRBD1, 6 bases. The CDR3 is made up of 13 amino acids. V was cut by 4 bases and J by 5 bases, with 13 bases left in between. Germline values: CDR1 SGHRS, CDR2 YFSETQ. The CDR3 region has the DNA TGCGCCAGCAGCGTGGGGCAGGGGCACGAGCAGTACTTC. This encodes CASSVGQGHEQYF.

This clonotype was detected many times. The rearrangement links TRBV9 to TRBJ2-5, with 7 bases matching TRBD2. Germline trimming cut 4 bases from V and 5 bases from J; bases unmatched to any gene: 8. The CDR3 consists of 14 residues. Germline CDR1 and CDR2: SGDLS and YYNGEE. CDR3 region: CASSPRGSTETQYF. The CDR3 DNA is TGTGCCAGCAGCCCGCGGGGGTCGACGGAGACCCAGTACTTC.

The chain recombines TRBV29-1 with TRBJ1-1; TRBD1 might be the D (6 bases). CDR3 length equals 14 residues. The germline V gene encodes CDR1 SQVTM and CDR2 ANQGSEA. In nucleotides, the CDR3 is TGCAGTGCAGGAGGGGGTGCTATGAACACTGAAGCTTTCTTT. Translated, it gives CSAGGGAMNTEAFF.

This clonotype has at least ten counts. The chain recombines TRBV6-6 with TRBJ2-3, with D possibly matching TRBD1 (5 bases). V dropped 6 bases and J dropped 2 bases, with 15 bases sitting between them. The CDR3 loop spans 15 amino acids. The germline gives CDR1 MNHNY, CDR2 SVGAGI (reference sequence). The CDR3 sequence is CASSIFDSFTDTQYF. The CDR3 coding sequence is TGTGCCAGCAGCATCTTTGACAGTTTCACAGATACGCAGTATTTT.

The rearrangement joins TRBV7-2 to TRBJ2-7, with 8 bases aligning to TRBD1. V lost 5 bases, J lost 1 base, and 13 bases stayed unmatched. The CDR3 is 17 amino acids. Germline V lookup: CDR1 SGHTA, CDR2 FQGNSA. The CDR3 reads CASSPGQVFVGSYEQYF. CDR3 DNA: TGTGCCAGCAGCCCGGGACAGGTGTTTGTGGGGTCCTACGAGCAGTACTTC.

This clonotype occurred many times. The V and J genes are TRBV7-8 and TRBJ2-1, with D possibly matching TRBD2 (5 bases). CDR1 SGHVS and CDR2 FQNEAQ come from the germline V gene. CDR3 length: 12 amino acids. Between the trimmed V and J ends, which lost 3 bases and 5 bases, there was a span of 5 bases. The CDR3 reads CASSLRDNEQFF. DNA for the CDR3: TGTGCCAGCAGCTTGCGGGACAATGAGCAGTTCTTC.

This clonotype was picked up a small number of times. Just one base apart from a much larger clone, this may be a read error. The chain employs TRBV11-3 and TRBJ2-1; D is perhaps TRBD1 or TRBD2 (5 bases each). In germline, CDR1 is SGHNT, CDR2 YENEEA. The CDR3 is 13 residues long. The V end was cut by 5 bases, the J end by 2 bases, with 7 bases between. CDR3 DNA: TGTGCCAGCAGCAGGGACCCCTACAATGAGCAGTTCTTC. Amino acids: CASSRDPYNEQFF. The variable domain in full, with the rest retrieved from reference TRBV11-3 and TRBJ2-1, is EAGVVQSPRYKIIEKKQPVAFWCNPISGHNTLYWYLQNLGQGPELLIRYENEEAVDDSQLPKDRFSAERLKGVDSTLKIQPAELGDSAVYLCASSRDPYNEQFFGPGTRLTVL.

In regard to this clonotype: The CDR3 does not close with the conserved phenylalanine or tryptophan, likely indicating a read error. This sequence joins TRBV7-3 and TRBJ2-7, with D unresolved. Germline loops: CDR1 SGHTA, CDR2 FQGTGA. Trimming cost V 5 bases and J 6 bases, with 11 bases left between them. This CDR3 comprises 12 residues. The CDR3 spells CASSPGVPEQYS. DNA for the CDR3: TGTGCCAGCAGCCCTGGGGTTCCCGAGCAGTACTCC.

The V gene is TRBV12-3 or TRBV12-4, the J gene TRBJ2-3; 12 bases line up with TRBD1. With V trimmed by 4 bases and J by 3 bases, 5 bases remained unmatched. The CDR3 runs to 16 residues. CDR3 region: CASSSAGQGATDTQYF. CDR3 nucleotides: TGTGCCAGCAGTTCTGCGGGACAGGGGGCAACAGATACGCAGTATTTT.